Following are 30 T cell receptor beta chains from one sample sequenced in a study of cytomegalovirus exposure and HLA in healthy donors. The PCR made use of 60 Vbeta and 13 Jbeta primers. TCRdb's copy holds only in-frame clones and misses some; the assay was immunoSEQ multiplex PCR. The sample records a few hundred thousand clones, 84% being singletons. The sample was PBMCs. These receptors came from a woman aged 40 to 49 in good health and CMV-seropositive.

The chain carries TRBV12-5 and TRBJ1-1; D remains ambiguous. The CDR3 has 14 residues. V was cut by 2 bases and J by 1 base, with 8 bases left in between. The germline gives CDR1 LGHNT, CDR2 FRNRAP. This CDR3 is CASGLRAPNTEAFF. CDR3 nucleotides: TGTGCTAGTGGTTTGCGAGCCCCGAACACTGAAGCTTTCTTT. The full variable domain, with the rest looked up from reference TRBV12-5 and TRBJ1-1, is DARVTQTPRHKVTEMGQEVTMRCQPILGHNTVFWYRQTMMQGLELLAYFRNRAPLDDSGMPKDRFSAEMPDATLATLKIQPSEPRDSAVYFCASGLRAPNTEAFFGQGTRLTVV.

CDR3: CASSIDYQANYGYTF. CDR3 DNA sequence: TGTGCCAGTAGTATAGACTACCAGGCCAACTATGGCTACACCTTC. The chain couples TRBV19 to TRBJ1-2; D gene uncertain. The CDR3 spans 15 residues. V lost 0 bases, J lost 2 bases, and 10 bases lay in between. Germline V gene lookup returns CDR1 LNHDA and CDR2 SQIVND (reference sequence).

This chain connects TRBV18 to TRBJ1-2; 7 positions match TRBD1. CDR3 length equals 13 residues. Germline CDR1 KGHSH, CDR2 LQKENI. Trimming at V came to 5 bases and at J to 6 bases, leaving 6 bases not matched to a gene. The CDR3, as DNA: TGTGCCAGCTCAGGGGACCAGGGGGATGGCTACACCTTC. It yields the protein CASSGDQGDGYTF.

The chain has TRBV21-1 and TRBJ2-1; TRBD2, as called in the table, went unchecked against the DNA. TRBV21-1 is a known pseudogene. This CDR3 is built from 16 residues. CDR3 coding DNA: TGTGCCAGCAGCAATAGCGGGAGGAGCCCACACAATGAGCAGTTCTTC. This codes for CASSNSGRSPHNEQFF.

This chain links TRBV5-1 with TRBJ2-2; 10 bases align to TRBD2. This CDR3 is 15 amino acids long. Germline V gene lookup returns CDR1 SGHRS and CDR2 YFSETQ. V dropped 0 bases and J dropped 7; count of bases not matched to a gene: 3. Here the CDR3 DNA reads TGCGCCAGCAGCTTGGAGGTAGCGGGAGGCGGGGAGCTGTTTTTT. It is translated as CASSLEVAGGGELFF. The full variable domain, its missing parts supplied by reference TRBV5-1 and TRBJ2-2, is KAGVTQTPRYLIKTRGQQVTLSCSPISGHRSVSWYQQTPGQGLQFLFEYFSETQRNKGNFPGRFSGRQFSNSRSEMNVSTLELGDSALYLCASSLEVAGGGELFFGEGSRLTVL.

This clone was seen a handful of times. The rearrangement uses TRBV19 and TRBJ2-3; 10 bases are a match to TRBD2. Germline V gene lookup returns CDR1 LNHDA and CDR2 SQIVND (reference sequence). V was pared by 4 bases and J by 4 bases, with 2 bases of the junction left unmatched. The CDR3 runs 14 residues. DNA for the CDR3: TGTGCCAGTAGTACAAGCGGGAGGGCAGATACGCAGTATTTT. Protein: CASSTSGRADTQYF.

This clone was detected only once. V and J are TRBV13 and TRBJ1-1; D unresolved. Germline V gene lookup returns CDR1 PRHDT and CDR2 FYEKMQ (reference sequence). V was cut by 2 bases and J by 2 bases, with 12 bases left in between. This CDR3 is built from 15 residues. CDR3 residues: CASSLRQVTNTEAFF. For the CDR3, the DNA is TGTGCCAGCAGCTTAAGACAAGTGACAAACACTGAAGCTTTCTTT.

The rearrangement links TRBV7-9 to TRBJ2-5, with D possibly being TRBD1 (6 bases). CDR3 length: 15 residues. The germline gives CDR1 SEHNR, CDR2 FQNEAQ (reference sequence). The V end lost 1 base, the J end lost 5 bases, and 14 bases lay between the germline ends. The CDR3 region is CASSLESGAWETQYF. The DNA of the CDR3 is TGTGCCAGCAGCTTAGAGTCAGGGGCATGGGAGACCCAGTACTTC.

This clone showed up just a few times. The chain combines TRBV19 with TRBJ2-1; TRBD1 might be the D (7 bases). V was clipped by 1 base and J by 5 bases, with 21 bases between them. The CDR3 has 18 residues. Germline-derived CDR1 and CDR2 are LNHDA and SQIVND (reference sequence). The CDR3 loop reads CASSIGSRTGGYNNEQFF. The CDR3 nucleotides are TGTGCCAGTAGTATAGGAAGTCGGACAGGAGGGTATAACAATGAGCAGTTCTTC.

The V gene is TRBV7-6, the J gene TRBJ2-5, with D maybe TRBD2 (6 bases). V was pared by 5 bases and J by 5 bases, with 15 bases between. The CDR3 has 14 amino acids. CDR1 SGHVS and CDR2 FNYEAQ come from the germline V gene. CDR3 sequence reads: CASSGDSRGETQYF. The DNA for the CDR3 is TGTGCCAGCAGCGGGGACTCCAGAGGGGAGACCCAGTACTTC.

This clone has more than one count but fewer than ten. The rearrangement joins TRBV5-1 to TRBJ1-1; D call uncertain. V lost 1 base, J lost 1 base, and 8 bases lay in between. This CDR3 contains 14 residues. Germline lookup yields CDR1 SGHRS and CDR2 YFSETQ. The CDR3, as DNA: TGCGCCAGCAGCTTGTATCAAGCGAACACTGAAGCTTTCTTT. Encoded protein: CASSLYQANTEAFF.

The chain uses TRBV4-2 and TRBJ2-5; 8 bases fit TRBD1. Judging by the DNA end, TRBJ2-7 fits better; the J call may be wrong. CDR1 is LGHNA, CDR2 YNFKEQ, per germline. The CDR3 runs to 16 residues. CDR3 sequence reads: CASSFHTGTGVYEQYF. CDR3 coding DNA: TGTGCCAGCAGCTTCCATACCGGGACAGGAGTCTACGAGCAGTACTTC.

CDR3 amino acids: CASSLWTGVPSNYGYTF. The CDR3 DNA sequence: TGTGCCAGCAGTTTATGGACAGGCGTCCCGTCTAACTATGGCTACACCTTC. The chain couples TRBV28 to TRBJ1-2, with a tentative D call TRBD1 (6 bases). CDR1 is MDHEN, CDR2 SYDVKM, per germline. The CDR3 spans 17 residues. Trimming left V 0 bases short and J 0 bases short, with 14 bases between.

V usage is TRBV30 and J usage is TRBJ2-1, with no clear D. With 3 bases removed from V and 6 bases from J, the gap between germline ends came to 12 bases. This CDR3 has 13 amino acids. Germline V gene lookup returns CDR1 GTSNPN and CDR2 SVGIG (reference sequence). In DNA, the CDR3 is TGTGCCTGGAGCGTCTTTTCCGGCAATGAGCAGTTCTTC. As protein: CAWSVFSGNEQFF.

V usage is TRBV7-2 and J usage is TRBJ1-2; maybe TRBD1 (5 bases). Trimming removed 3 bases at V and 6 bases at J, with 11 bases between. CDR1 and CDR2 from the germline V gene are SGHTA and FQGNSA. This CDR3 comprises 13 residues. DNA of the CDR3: TGTGCCAGCAGCTTCAGGGTGGGCGATGGCTACACCTTC. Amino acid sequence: CASSFRVGDGYTF.

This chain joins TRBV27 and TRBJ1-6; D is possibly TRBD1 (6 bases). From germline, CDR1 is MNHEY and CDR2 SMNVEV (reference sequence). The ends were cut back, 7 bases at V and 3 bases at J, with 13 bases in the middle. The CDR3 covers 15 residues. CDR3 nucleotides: TGTGCCAGCACCTTAGGGGGGGACTATAATTCACCCCTCCACTTT. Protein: CASTLGGDYNSPLHF.

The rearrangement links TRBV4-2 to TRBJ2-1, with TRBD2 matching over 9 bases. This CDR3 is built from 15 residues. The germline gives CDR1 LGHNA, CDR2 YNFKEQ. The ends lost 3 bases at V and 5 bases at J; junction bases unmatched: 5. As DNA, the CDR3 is TGTGCCAGCAGCCAGGTGACTAGCGGTAACAATGAGCAGTTCTTC. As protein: CASSQVTSGNNEQFF.

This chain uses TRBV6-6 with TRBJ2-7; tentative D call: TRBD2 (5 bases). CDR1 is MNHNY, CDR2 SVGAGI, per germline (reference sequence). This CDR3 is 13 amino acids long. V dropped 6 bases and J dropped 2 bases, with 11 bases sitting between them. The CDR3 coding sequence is TGTGCCAGCAGGCAAAGCGGAGCCTACGAGCAGTACTTC. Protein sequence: CASRQSGAYEQYF.

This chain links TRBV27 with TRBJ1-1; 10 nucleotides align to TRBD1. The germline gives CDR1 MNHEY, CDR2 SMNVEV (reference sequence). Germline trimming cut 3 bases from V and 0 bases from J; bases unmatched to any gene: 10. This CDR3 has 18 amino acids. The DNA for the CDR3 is TGTGCCAGCAGTTTTTTGTGGACAGGGGGGCCCTTGAACACTGAAGCTTTCTTT. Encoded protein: CASSFLWTGGPLNTEAFF.

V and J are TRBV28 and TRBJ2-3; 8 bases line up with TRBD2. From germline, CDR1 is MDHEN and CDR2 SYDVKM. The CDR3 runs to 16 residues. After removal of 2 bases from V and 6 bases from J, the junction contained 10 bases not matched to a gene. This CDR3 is CASSLDERENPDTQYF. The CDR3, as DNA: TGTGCCAGCAGTTTAGACGAGCGGGAGAACCCGGATACGCAGTATTTT.

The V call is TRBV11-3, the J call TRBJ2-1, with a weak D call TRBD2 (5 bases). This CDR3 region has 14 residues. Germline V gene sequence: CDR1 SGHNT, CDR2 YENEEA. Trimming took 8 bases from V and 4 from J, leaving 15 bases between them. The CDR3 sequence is CASRNGGGYNEQFF. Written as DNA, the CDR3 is TGTGCCAGCCGCAATGGCGGAGGATACAATGAGCAGTTCTTC. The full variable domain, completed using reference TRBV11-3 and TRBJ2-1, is EAGVVQSPRYKIIEKKQPVAFWCNPISGHNTLYWYLQNLGQGPELLIRYENEEAVDDSQLPKDRFSAERLKGVDSTLKIQPAELGDSAVYLCASRNGGGYNEQFFGPGTRLTVL.

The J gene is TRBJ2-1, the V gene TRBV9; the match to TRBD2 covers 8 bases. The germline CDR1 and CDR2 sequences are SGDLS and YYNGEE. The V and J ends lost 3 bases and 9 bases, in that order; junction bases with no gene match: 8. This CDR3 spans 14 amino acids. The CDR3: CASSGRAGGFEQFF. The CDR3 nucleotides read TGTGCCAGCAGCGGACGTGCGGGGGGCTTTGAGCAGTTCTTC.

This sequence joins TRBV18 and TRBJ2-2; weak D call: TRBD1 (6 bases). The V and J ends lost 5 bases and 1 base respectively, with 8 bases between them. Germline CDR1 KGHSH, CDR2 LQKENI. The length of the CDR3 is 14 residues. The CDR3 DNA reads TGTGCCAGCTCATCGACAGGGAACACCGGGGAGCTGTTTTTT. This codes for CASSSTGNTGELFF.

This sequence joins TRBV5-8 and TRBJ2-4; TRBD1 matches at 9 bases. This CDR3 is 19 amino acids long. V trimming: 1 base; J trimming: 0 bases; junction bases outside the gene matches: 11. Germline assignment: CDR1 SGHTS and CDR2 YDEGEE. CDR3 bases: TGTGCCAGCAGCTTGAACGCCCGGACAGGGGTTTTAGCCAAAAACATTCAGTACTTC. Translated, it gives CASSLNARTGVLAKNIQYF.

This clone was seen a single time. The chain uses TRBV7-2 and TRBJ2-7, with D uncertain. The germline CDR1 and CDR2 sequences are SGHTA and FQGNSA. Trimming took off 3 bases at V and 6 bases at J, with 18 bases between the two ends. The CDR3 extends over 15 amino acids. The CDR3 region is CASSFYSPVTLEQYF. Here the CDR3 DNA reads TGTGCCAGCAGCTTTTATTCGCCGGTAACGCTCGAGCAGTACTTC.

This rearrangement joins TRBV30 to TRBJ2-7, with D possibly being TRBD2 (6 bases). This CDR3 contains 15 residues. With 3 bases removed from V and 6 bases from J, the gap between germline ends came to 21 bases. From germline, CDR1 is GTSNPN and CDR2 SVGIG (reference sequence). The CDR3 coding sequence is TGTGCCTGGAGGGGACCCTGGGGGGTTGGTGGCGAGCAGTACTTC. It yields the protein CAWRGPWGVGGEQYF.

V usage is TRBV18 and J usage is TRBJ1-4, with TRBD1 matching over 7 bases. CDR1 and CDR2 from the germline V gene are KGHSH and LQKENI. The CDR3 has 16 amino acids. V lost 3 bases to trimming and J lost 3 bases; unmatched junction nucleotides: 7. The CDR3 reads CASSPDRTGANEKLFF. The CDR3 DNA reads TGTGCCAGCTCACCCGACCGGACAGGTGCTAATGAAAAACTGTTTTTT.

The CDR3 region is CASSVGLAQETQYF. For the CDR3, the DNA is TGTGCCAGCAGTGTCGGACTGGCACAAGAGACCCAGTACTTC. The V call is TRBV6-1, the J call TRBJ2-5, with D perhaps TRBD2 (5 bases). Per germline, CDR1 MNHNS and CDR2 SASEGT. V was shortened by 4 bases and J by 2 bases, with 11 bases between the two germline ends. The CDR3 sequence is 14 residues long.

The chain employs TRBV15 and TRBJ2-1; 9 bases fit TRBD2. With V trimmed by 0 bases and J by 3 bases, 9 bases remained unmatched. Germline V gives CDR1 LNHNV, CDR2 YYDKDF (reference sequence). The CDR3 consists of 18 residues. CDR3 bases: TGTGCCACCAGCAGAGATCTTGGGACTAGCCCCGTCTACAATGAGCAGTTCTTC. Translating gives CATSRDLGTSPVYNEQFF.

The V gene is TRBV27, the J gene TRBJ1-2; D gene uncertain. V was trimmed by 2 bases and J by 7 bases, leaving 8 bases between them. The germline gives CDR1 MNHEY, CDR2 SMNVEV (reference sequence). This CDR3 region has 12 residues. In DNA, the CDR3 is TGTGCCAGCAGTTTAGGAGGTGGTGGCTACACCTTC. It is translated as CASSLGGGGYTF.